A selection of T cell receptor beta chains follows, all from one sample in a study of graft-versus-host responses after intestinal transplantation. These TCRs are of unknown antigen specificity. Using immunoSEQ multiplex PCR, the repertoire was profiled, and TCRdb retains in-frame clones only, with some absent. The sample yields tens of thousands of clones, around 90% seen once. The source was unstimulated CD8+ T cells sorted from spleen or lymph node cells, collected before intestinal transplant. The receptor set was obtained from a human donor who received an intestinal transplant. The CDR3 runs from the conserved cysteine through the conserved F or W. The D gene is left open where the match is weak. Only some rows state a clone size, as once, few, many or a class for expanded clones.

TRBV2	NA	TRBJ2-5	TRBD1	CASRTGTGGSRETQYF	TGTGCCAGCAGGACCGGGACAGGGGGTTCTAGGGAGACCCAGTACTTC
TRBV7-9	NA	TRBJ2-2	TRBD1	CASNAPGQGYTGELFF	TGTGCCAGCAACGCTCCGGGACAGGGGTACACCGGGGAGCTGTTTTTT
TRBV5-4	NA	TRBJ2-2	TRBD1	CASSDADRANGELFF	TGTGCCAGCAGCGATGCAGACAGGGCAAACGGGGAGCTGTTTTTT
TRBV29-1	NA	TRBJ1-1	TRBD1	CSVSYLLDRGTEAFF	TGCAGCGTTTCCTACTTACTCGACAGGGGAACTGAAGCTTTCTTT
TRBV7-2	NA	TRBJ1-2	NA	CASSLWLKGQDGYTF	TGTGCCAGCAGCTTATGGTTGAAGGGGCAGGACGGCTACACCTTC
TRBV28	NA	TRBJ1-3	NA	CASSHGQGNTIYF	TGTGCCAGCAGCCACGGACAGGGAAACACCATATATTTT
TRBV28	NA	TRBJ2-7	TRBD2	CASSTARAGLAGSSADEQYF	TGTGCCAGCAGTACAGCTCGAGCGGGACTAGCGGGGTCATCGGCGGACGAGCAGTACTTC
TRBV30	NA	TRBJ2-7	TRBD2	CAWGLAVSGEQYF	TGTGCCTGGGGACTAGCGGTCTCCGGCGAGCAGTACTTC
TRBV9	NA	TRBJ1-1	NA	CASSVEGRGTEAFF	TGTGCCAGCAGCGTAGAAGGGAGGGGGACTGAAGCTTTCTTT
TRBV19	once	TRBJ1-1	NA	CASSWRPPEAFF	TGTGCCAGTAGTTGGCGGCCTCCCGAAGCTTTCTTT
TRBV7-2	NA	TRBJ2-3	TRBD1	CASSSRDRDLRDTQYF	TGTGCCAGCAGCTCAAGGGACAGGGACCTTCGAGATACGCAGTATTTT
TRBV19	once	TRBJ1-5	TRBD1	CASSIPTGGNQPQHF	TGTGCCAGTAGCATCCCCACAGGGGGCAATCAGCCCCAGCATTTT
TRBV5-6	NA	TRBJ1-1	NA	CASSLNRVHSEAFF	TGTGCCAGCAGCCTAAACAGGGTTCACTCTGAAGCTTTCTTT
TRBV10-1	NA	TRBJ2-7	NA	CASIPGHSSYEQYF	TGCGCCAGCATTCCCGGACACTCTTCCTACGAGCAGTACTTC
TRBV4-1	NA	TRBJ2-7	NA	CASSQGGGYEQYF	TGCGCCAGCAGCCAAGGTGGGGGGTACGAGCAGTACTTC
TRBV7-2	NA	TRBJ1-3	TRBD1	CASNQGGPGNTIYF	TGTGCCAGCAACCAGGGGGGCCCTGGAAACACCATATATTTT
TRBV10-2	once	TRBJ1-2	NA	CASSVQGKNYGYTF	TGCGCCAGCAGTGTTCAGGGGAAGAACTATGGCTACACCTTC
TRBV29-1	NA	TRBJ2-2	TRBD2	CSVGASGALRAGELFF	TGCAGCGTTGGGGCTAGCGGGGCACTAAGGGCCGGGGAGCTGTTTTTT
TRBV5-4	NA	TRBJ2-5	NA	CASSPRGETQYF	TGTGCCAGCAGCCCTCGGGGGGAGACCCAGTACTTC
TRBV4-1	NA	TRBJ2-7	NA	CASSQVPSVERTYEQYF	TGCGCCAGCAGCCAAGTACCCAGCGTGGAACGCACCTACGAGCAGTACTTC